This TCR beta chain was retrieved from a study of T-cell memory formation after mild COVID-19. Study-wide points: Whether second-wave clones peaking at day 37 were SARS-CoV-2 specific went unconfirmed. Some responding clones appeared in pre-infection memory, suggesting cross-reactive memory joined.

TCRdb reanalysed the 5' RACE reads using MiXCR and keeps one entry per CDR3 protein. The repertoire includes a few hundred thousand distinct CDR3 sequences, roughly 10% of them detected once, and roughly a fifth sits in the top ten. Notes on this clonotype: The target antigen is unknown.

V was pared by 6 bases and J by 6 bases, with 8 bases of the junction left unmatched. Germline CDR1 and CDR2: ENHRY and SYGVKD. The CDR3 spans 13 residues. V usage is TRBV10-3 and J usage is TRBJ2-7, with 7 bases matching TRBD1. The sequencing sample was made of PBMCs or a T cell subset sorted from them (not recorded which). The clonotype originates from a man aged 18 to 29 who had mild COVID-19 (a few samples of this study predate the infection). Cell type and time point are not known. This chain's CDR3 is CAISRDSVGEQYF. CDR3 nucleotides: TGTGCCATCAGCCGGGACAGCGTTGGCGAGCAGTACTTC.